The clone carrying this T cell receptor (beta chain) was detected a few times. The antigen is not known. The sample comes from a study of T cells after yellow fever vaccination. Points from the study as a whole: Booster sampling recovered most clones from primary vaccination (96% CD4, around 88% CD8). Peaking faster, on day 5 versus 15, the secondary response was nonetheless weaker.

TCRdb independently ran MiXCR on the 5' RACE reads; one entry per CDR3 protein. The profile shows just under 600,000 distinct CDR3 sequences, roughly 13% of them singletons. This CDR3 spans 15 amino acids. V lost 7 bases and J lost 6, with 19 bases in between. From germline, CDR1 is MDHEN and CDR2 SYDVKM. The chain has TRBV28 and TRBJ1-5; tentatively, D is TRBD1 (6 bases). This sample comprised PBMCs, obtained on the day of the yellow fever booster vaccination. The receptor was derived from a man aged 25-45 years who received the YFV17D yellow fever vaccine. DNA for the CDR3: TGTGCCAGCACCCCTACGGACAGTTACGGTCAGCCCCAGCATTTT. Translation gives CASTPTDSYGQPQHF.